The sequence of this TCR beta chain was determined in a study of T cell changes during pregnancy in multiple sclerosis. In this sample, this clone turned up once. Measured with immunoSEQ multiplex PCR; TCRdb has only the in-frame clones, and not every one. The table lists approximately 97,000 clones, about nine tenths of them singletons. This CDR3 region has 15 residues. Germline V CDR1 and CDR2: SGDLS, YYNGEE. The V end was cut by 4 bases, the J end by 0 bases, with 12 bases between. Specimen: peripheral blood, collected after pregnancy. The chain links TRBV9 to TRBJ2-3; D possibly corresponds to TRBD1 (6 bases). The sequence derives from a female donor in good health, enrolled as a control in a pregnancy study. The CDR3 sequence: CASSLFTGSTDTQYF. In DNA, the CDR3 is TGTGCCAGCAGCCTCTTTACAGGGAGCACAGATACGCAGTATTTT.